These 22 T cell receptor beta chains were all obtained from the same sample, sequenced in a study of CD8 T cells in Susac syndrome. RNA totalling roughly 0.45 to 1 ug underwent reverse transcription with random hexamers. TCRdb independently ran MiXCR on the immunoSEQ multiplex PCR reads; one entry per CDR3 protein. Among under 20,000 distinct CDR3 sequences listed, roughly 96% were seen once. Sequencing input: CD8+ T cells from PBMCs. The receptors originated from a human donor in good health.

The V gene is TRBV7-8, the J gene TRBJ1-1; D call uncertain. The CDR3 consists of 13 residues. The V gene's germline CDR1 is SGHVS and CDR2 FQNEAQ. The V gene lost 5 bases and the J gene lost 4 bases, with 11 bases spanning the gap. DNA for the CDR3: TGTGCCAGCAGCCCGCCCCCCGTCACTGAAGCTTTCTTT. Protein sequence: CASSPPPVTEAFF.

The chain is built from TRBV2 and TRBJ2-5; 11 bases line up with TRBD1. In germline, CDR1 is SNHLY, CDR2 FYNNEI. V lost 1 base, J lost 5 bases, and 3 bases stayed unmatched. The CDR3 covers 15 residues. CDR3 sequence (DNA): TGTGCCAGCAGTGAAGGGACAGGGGGCTGGGAGACCCAGTACTTC. Encoded protein: CASSEGTGGWETQYF. Looking up the rest from reference TRBV2 and TRBJ2-5 gives the full variable domain: EPEVTQTPSHQVTQMGQEVILRCVPISNHLYFYWYRQILGQKVEFLVSFYNNEISEKSEIFDDQFSVERPDGSNFTLKIRSTKLEDSAMYFCASSEGTGGWETQYFGPGTRLLVL.

The V call is TRBV7-3, the J call TRBJ2-2, with a weak D call TRBD2 (6 bases). The germline gives CDR1 SGHTA, CDR2 FQGTGA. CDR3 length: 16 amino acids. Trimming cost V 3 bases and J 6 bases, with 17 bases left between them. The CDR3 nucleotides are TGTGCCAGCAGCTTTCTCAGGAGGGAGATGGCCGGGGAGCTGTTTTTT. Its protein product is CASSFLRREMAGELFF.

This rearrangement joins TRBV11-2 to TRBJ1-2, with TRBD1 identical over 8 bases. Germline V gene data show CDR1 as SGHAT and CDR2 as FQNNGV. The ends lost 3 bases at V and 4 bases at J; junction bases unmatched: 7. This CDR3 spans 15 amino acids. CDR3 residues: CASSFGQGNPYGYTF. The CDR3 region has the DNA TGTGCCAGCAGCTTCGGACAGGGAAACCCCTATGGCTACACCTTC.

This chain links TRBV12-3 or TRBV12-4 with TRBJ1-1; the match to TRBD1 covers 8 bases. The CDR3 extends over 15 amino acids. The V segment lost 0 bases and the J segment 4 bases; nucleotides outside the gene matches: 4. CDR3 coding DNA: TGTGCCAGCAGTTTAGCGAACAGGGGGAGCACTGAAGCTTTCTTT. This translates into CASSLANRGSTEAFF.

This rearrangement joins TRBV5-1 to TRBJ2-1; perhaps TRBD2 as D (6 bases). Trimming left V 3 bases short and J 3 bases short, with 13 bases between. CDR3 length: 15 residues. Germline V lookup: CDR1 SGHRS, CDR2 YFSETQ. CDR3 sequence: CASSWAGTVYNEQFF. Written as DNA, the CDR3 is TGCGCCAGCAGCTGGGCCGGGACTGTCTACAATGAGCAGTTCTTC.

The chain is built from TRBV13 and TRBJ2-3; tentative D call: TRBD1 (6 bases). Germline V gene sequence: CDR1 PRHDT, CDR2 FYEKMQ (reference sequence). The germline V and J ends were trimmed by 2 bases and 0 bases, with 12 bases remaining between them. This CDR3 contains 16 residues. CDR3 DNA sequence: TGTGCCAGCAGCTTACAGACAGGAGCTAGCACAGATACGCAGTATTTT. This sequence encodes CASSLQTGASTDTQYF.

CDR3 DNA sequence: TGTGCCAGCAGCTCAATTATCGGGAATGAGCAGTTCTTC. This codes for CASSSIIGNEQFF. J is TRBJ2-1 and V is TRBV5-4; D ambiguous. The CDR3 contains 13 residues. The germline CDR1 and CDR2 sequences are SGHNT and YYREEE (reference sequence). Trimming took off 3 bases at V and 7 bases at J, with 11 bases between the two ends.

This chain uses TRBV15 with TRBJ1-2, with D perhaps TRBD1 (5 bases). The CDR3 runs 13 residues. V lost 4 bases and J 7 bases, leaving 13 bases between the germline ends. Germline CDR1 and CDR2: LNHNV and YYDKDF (reference sequence). The chain's CDR3 is CATSIQEGFGYTF. DNA for the CDR3: TGTGCCACCAGCATCCAGGAGGGGTTTGGCTACACCTTC.

This chain uses TRBV6-5 with TRBJ2-3, with D maybe TRBD2 (5 bases). The germline gives CDR1 MNHEY, CDR2 SVGAGI. There are 11 residues in the CDR3. The V end was cut by 8 bases, the J end by 5 bases, with 8 bases between. The CDR3 sequence: CASLAGDTQYF. In DNA form, the CDR3 reads TGTGCCAGCCTAGCTGGAGATACGCAGTATTTT.

The CDR3 reads CASSSLKEATEAFF. CDR3 DNA sequence: TGTGCCAGCAGCTCCTTAAAGGAGGCCACTGAAGCTTTCTTT. This chain uses TRBV5-5 with TRBJ1-1; unclear D gene. The V gene's germline CDR1 is SGHKS and CDR2 YYEKEE (reference sequence). The CDR3 spans 14 residues. V lost 3 bases and J lost 4, with 13 bases in between.

J is TRBJ2-1 and V is TRBV25-1, with 13 bases fitting TRBD2. After removal of 6 bases from V and 0 bases from J, the junction contained 8 bases not matched to a gene. This CDR3 is built from 18 residues. CDR1 is MGHDK, CDR2 SYGVNS, per germline. Here the CDR3 DNA reads TGTGCCAGCAGCGGGTTCGGGACTAGCGGGAACTCCTACAATGAGCAGTTCTTC. Its translation: CASSGFGTSGNSYNEQFF.

This sequence joins TRBV5-1 and TRBJ1-5, with unresolved D. V was trimmed by 2 bases and J by 4 bases, leaving 7 bases between them. The CDR3 is 13 residues long. The germline V gene has CDR1 SGHRS and CDR2 YFSETQ. The CDR3 reads CASSFGENQPQHF. CDR3 in DNA: TGCGCCAGCAGCTTTGGCGAGAATCAGCCCCAGCATTTT.

V usage is TRBV14 and J usage is TRBJ2-1, with 9 positions matching TRBD1. The CDR3 has 16 amino acids. The V gene's germline CDR1 is SGHDN and CDR2 FVKESK. The junction had 11 bases not matched to a gene; V was cut back by 4 bases and J by 7 bases. For the CDR3, the DNA is TGTGCCAGCAGCCTCCGTGGGGACAGGGTACAGAATGAGCAGTTCTTC. Translated: CASSLRGDRVQNEQFF.

V and J are TRBV4-2 and TRBJ2-3, with a weak D call TRBD2 (6 bases). Trimming left V 1 base short and J 6 bases short, with 14 bases between. Germline CDR1 and CDR2: LGHNA and YNFKEQ. CDR3 length: 15 residues. The DNA of the CDR3 is TGTGCCAGCAGCCAAGGACAGCTGGAGGGGGATACGCAGTATTTT. Amino acid sequence: CASSQGQLEGDTQYF.

This chain uses TRBV19 with TRBJ2-3; D gene ambiguous. The V end lost 3 bases, the J end lost 0 bases, and 10 bases lay between the germline ends. This CDR3 is built from 15 residues. Germline CDR1 LNHDA, CDR2 SQIVND (reference sequence). The CDR3 here is CASSILGSSTDTQYF. CDR3 in DNA: TGTGCCAGTAGTATCCTCGGTTCTAGCACAGATACGCAGTATTTT.

V is TRBV27 and J is TRBJ1-1, with D hard to call. The CDR3 consists of 14 residues. Trimming removed 5 bases from V and 3 bases from J, with 13 bases in between. Germline CDR1 is MNHEY and CDR2 is SMNVEV (reference sequence). The CDR3 protein is CASSTRAGYTEAFF. Written as DNA, the CDR3 is TGTGCCAGCAGTACGAGGGCCGGATACACTGAAGCTTTCTTT.

The chain is built from TRBV18 and TRBJ2-7, with TRBD2 identical over 7 bases. CDR1 and CDR2 from the germline V gene are KGHSH and LQKENI. After removal of 5 bases from V and 0 bases from J, the junction contained 4 bases not matched to a gene. CDR3 length: 14 residues. The CDR3 reads CASSDGGSSYEQYF. The DNA of the CDR3 is TGTGCCAGCTCAGATGGCGGGAGCTCCTACGAGCAGTACTTC.

The genes are TRBV6-5 and TRBJ2-5, with a possible D match to TRBD1 (5 bases). V was clipped by 4 bases and J by 7 bases, with 13 bases between them. The CDR3 has 13 residues. Per the germline V gene, CDR1 is MNHEY and CDR2 is SVGAGI. CDR3: CASSSLPQGTQYF. The CDR3 coding sequence is TGTGCCAGCAGTTCGCTCCCTCAGGGGACCCAGTACTTC.

In nucleotides, the CDR3 is TGTGCCAGCAGCCGAGAGCCCACAGATACGCAGTATTTT. Translation gives CASSREPTDTQYF. The chain joins TRBV7-8 to TRBJ2-3; D call uncertain. In germline, CDR1 is SGHVS, CDR2 FQNEAQ. The V end was cut by 5 bases, the J end by 2 bases, with 8 bases between. The CDR3 sequence is 13 residues long.

V is TRBV27 and J is TRBJ2-4; the D is unclear. With 4 bases removed from V and 0 bases from J, the gap between germline ends came to 7 bases. Germline V gives CDR1 MNHEY, CDR2 SMNVEV (reference sequence). The CDR3 is 14 amino acids. CDR3 coding DNA: TGTGCCAGCAGTTCACGGTTAGCCAAAAACATTCAGTACTTC. This gives the protein CASSSRLAKNIQYF.

The chain combines TRBV4-1 with TRBJ1-5, with 8 bases fitting TRBD1. The CDR3 is made up of 17 amino acids. Germline values: CDR1 MGHRA, CDR2 YSYEKL. With V trimmed by 3 bases and J by 8 bases, 15 bases remained unmatched. This CDR3 is CASSQMGQVLEGEPQHF. The CDR3 nucleotides are TGCGCCAGCAGCCAGATGGGACAGGTCCTAGAGGGTGAGCCCCAGCATTTT.